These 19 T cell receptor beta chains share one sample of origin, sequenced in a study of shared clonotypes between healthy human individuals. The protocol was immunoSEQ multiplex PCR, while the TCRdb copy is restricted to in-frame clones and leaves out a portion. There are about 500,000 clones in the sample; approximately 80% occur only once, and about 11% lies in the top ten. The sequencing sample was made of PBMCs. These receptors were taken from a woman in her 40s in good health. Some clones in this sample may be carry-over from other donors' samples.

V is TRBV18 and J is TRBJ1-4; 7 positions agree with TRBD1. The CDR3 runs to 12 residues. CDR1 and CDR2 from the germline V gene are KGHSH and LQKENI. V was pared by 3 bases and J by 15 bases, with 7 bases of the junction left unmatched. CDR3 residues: CASSPAGTALFF. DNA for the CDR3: TGTGCCAGCTCACCGGCCGGGACAGCTTTGTTTTTT.

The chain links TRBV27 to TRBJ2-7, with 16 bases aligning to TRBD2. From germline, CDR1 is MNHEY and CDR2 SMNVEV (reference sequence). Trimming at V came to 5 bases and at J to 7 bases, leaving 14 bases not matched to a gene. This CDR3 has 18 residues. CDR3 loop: CASSPLLGLAGGPREQYF. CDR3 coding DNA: TGTGCCAGCAGTCCACTTCTGGGACTAGCGGGAGGGCCTAGGGAGCAGTACTTC.

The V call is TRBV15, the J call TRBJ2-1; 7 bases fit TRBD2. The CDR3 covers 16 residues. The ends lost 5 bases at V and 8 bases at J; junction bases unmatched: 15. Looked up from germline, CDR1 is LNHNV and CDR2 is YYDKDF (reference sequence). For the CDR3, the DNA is TGTGCCACCAGCGCCCCTAGCGGTCCGACCCTCGATGAGCAGTTCTTC. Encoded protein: CATSAPSGPTLDEQFF. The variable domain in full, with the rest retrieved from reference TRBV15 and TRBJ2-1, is DAMVIQNPRYQVTQFGKPVTLSCSQTLNHNVMYWYQQKSSQAPKLLFHYYDKDFNNEADTPDNFQSRRPNTSFCFLDIRSPGLGDTAMYLCATSAPSGPTLDEQFFGPGTRLTVL.

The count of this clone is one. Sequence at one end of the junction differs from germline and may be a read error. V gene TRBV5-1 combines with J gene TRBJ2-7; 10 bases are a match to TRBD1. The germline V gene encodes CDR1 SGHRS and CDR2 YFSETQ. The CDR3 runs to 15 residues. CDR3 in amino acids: CAGSFGTGAGYEQYF. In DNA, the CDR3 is TGCGCCGGCAGCTTCGGGACAGGGGCAGGTTACGAGCAGTACTTC. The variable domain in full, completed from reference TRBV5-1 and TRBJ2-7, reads KAGVTQTPRYLIKTRGQQVTLSCSPISGHRSVSWYQQTPGQGLQFLFEYFSETQRNKGNFPGRFSGRQFSNSRSEMNVSTLELGDSALYLCAGSFGTGAGYEQYFGPGTRLTVT.

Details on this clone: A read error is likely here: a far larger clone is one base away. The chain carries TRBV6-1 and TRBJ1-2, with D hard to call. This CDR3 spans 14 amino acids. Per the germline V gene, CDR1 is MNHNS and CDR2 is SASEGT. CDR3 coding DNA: TGTACCAGCAGCCTGAGGACCGCAGAAACGGGCTACACCTTC. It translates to CTSSLRTAETGYTF.

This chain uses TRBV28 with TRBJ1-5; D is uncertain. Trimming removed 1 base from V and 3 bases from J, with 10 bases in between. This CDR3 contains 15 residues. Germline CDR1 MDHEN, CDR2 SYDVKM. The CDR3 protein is CASSLSLGINQPQHF. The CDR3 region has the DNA TGTGCCAGCAGTTTATCTCTTGGGATCAATCAGCCCCAGCATTTT.

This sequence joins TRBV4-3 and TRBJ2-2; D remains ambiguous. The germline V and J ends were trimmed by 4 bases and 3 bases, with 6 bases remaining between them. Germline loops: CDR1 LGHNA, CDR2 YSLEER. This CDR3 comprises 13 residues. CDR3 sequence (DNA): TGCGCCAGCAGCCTAAGTCACACCGGGGAGCTGTTTTTT. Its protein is CASSLSHTGELFF.

CDR3 nucleotides: TGTGCCAGCAGTGAAGTAACAGGGGGCGCAGGTACGCAGTATTTT. Protein product: CASSEVTGGAGTQYF. V is TRBV6-1 and J is TRBJ2-3; 9 positions match TRBD1. Germline CDR1 reads MNHNS; CDR2 reads SASEGT. There are 15 residues in the CDR3. V shed 1 base, J shed 8 bases, and the junction held 7 bases outside the gene matches.

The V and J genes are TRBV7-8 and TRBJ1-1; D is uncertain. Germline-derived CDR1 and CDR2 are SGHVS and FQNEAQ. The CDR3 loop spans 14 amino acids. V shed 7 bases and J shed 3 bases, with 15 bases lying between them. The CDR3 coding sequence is TGTGCCAGCACCCAACGTGAGGACCACACTGAAGCTTTCTTT. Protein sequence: CASTQREDHTEAFF.

DNA for the CDR3: TGTGCCTGGGCCGGGACAGGGGACTACGAGCAGTACTTC. Protein product: CAWAGTGDYEQYF. This chain uses TRBV30 with TRBJ2-5, with 10 bases matching TRBD1. The DNA end lines up better with TRBJ2-7; the J call may be wrong. The length of the CDR3 is 13 residues. The germline gives CDR1 GTSNPN, CDR2 SVGIG (reference sequence).

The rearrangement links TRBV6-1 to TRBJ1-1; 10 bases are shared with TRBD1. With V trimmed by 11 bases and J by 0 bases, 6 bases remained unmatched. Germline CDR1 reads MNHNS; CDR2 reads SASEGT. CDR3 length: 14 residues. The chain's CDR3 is CAVGTGVLNTEAFF. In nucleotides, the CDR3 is TGTGCCGTAGGGACAGGGGTTTTGAACACTGAAGCTTTCTTT.

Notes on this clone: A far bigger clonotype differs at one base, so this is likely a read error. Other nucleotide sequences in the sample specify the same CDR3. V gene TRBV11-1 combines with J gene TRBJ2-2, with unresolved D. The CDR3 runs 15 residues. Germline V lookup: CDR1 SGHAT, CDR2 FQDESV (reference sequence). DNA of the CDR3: TGCGCCAGACTTCGTCCTCCGGTTCGCGCCGGGGAGCTGTTTTTT. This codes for CARLRPPVRAGELFF.

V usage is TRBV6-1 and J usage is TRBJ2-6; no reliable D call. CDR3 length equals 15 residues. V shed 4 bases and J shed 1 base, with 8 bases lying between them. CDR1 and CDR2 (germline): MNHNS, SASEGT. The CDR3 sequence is CASSVLRSGANVLTF. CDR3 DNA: TGTGCCAGCAGTGTTCTAAGGTCTGGGGCCAACGTCCTGACTTTC.

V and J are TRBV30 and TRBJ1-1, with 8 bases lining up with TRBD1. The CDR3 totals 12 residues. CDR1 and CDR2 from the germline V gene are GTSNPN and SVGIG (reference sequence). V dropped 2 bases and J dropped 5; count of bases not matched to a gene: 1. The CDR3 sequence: CAWSQGATEAFF. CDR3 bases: TGTGCCTGGAGTCAGGGGGCGACTGAAGCTTTCTTT. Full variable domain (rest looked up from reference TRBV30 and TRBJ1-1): SQTIHQWPATLVQPVGSPLSLECTVEGTSNPNLYWYRQAAGRGLQLLFYSVGIGQISSEVPQNLSASRPQDRQFILSSKKLLLSDSGFYLCAWSQGATEAFFGQGTRLTVV.

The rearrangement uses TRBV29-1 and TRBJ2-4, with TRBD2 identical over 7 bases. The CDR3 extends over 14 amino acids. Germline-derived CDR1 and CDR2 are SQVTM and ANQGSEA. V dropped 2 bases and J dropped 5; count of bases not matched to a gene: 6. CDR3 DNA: TGCAGCGTTGAACAGGGAGGGGCCCAAAACATTCAGTACTTC. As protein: CSVEQGGAQNIQYF. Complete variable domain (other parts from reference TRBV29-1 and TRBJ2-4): SAVISQKPSRDICQRGTSLTIQCQVDSQVTMMFWYRQQPGQSLTLIATANQGSEATYESGFVIDKFPISRPNLTFSTLTVSNMSPEDSSIYLCSVEQGGAQNIQYFGAGTRLSVL.

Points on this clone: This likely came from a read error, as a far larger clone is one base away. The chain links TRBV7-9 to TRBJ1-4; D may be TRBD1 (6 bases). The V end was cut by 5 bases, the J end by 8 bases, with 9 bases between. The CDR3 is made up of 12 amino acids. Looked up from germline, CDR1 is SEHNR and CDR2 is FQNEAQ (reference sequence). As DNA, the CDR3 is TGTGCCAGCAGCCAAGGGGGGGAAAAACTGTTTTTT. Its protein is CASSQGGEKLFF.

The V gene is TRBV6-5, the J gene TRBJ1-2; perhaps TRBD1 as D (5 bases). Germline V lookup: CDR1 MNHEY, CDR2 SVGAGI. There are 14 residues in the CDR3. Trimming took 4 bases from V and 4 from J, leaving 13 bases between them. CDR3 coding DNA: TGTGCCAGCAGTTCAGGGACGGAGACCTATGGCTACACCTTC. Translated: CASSSGTETYGYTF.

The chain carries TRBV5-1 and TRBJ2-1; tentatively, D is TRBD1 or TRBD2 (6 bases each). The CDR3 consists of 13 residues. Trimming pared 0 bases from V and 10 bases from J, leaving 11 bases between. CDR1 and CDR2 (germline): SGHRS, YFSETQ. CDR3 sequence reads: CASSLVGGYEQFF. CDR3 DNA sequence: TGCGCCAGCAGCTTGGTAGGGGGGTACGAGCAGTTCTTC.

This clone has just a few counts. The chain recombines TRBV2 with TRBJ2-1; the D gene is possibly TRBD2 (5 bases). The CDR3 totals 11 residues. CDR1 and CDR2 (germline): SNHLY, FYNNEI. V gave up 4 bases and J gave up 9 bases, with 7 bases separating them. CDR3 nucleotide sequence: TGTGCCAGCAGTGGTGAGGGTGAGCAGTTCTTC. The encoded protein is CASSGEGEQFF.